These 19 T cell receptor beta chains share one sample of origin, sequenced in a study of cytomegalovirus exposure and HLA in healthy donors. Both 60 Vbeta primers and 13 Jbeta primers went into the PCR. The repertoire was sequenced with immunoSEQ multiplex PCR; TCRdb's copy has only in-frame clones and lacks some. The sample table includes 200,000 or so clones. The sample was PBMCs. These receptors came from a boy younger than 18 in good health and CMV-seronegative.

The V and J genes are TRBV5-1 and TRBJ1-1; D is ambiguous. The germline V gene has CDR1 SGHRS and CDR2 YFSETQ. V lost 1 base to trimming and J lost 3 bases, with 16 bases between them. This CDR3 comprises 16 residues. CDR3 bases: TGCGCCAGCAGCTTGCGGTACGGCGGTTTGGACACTGAAGCTTTCTTT. It is translated as CASSLRYGGLDTEAFF.

The J gene is TRBJ2-1, the V gene TRBV30, with TRBD1 matching 7 bases. Germline V gives CDR1 GTSNPN, CDR2 SVGIG (reference sequence). The CDR3 totals 15 residues. The junction had 2 bases not matched to a gene; V was cut back by 0 bases and J by 0 bases. This CDR3 reads CAWSVRDSSYNEQFF. In DNA form, the CDR3 reads TGTGCCTGGAGTGTTCGGGACAGCTCCTACAATGAGCAGTTCTTC.

The chain links TRBV7-9 to TRBJ1-1; no clear D. Germline V gene lookup returns CDR1 SEHNR and CDR2 FQNEAQ (reference sequence). The CDR3 length is 14 residues. The V end was cut by 5 bases, the J end by 8 bases, with 18 bases between. The CDR3 nucleotides are TGTGCCAGCAGCCGCCCCGTCATTCTAGACGAAGCTTTCTTT. Protein: CASSRPVILDEAFF.

The genes are TRBV20-1 and TRBJ1-4; D uncertain. Trimming pared 3 bases from V and 10 bases from J, leaving 6 bases between. Germline V gives CDR1 DFQATT, CDR2 SNEGSKA (reference sequence). The CDR3 totals 10 residues. CDR3: CSASSGKLFF. CDR3 bases: TGCAGTGCTAGCTCGGGAAAACTGTTTTTT.

The V gene is TRBV5-1, the J gene TRBJ1-3; the D gene is possibly TRBD1 (5 bases). The CDR3 runs to 15 residues. Trimming took 0 bases from V and 0 from J, leaving 7 bases between them. The germline V gene has CDR1 SGHRS and CDR2 YFSETQ. CDR3 nucleotide sequence: TGCGCCAGCAGCTTGGAGGGGAACTCTGGAAACACCATATATTTT. Amino acids: CASSLEGNSGNTIYF.

The rearrangement links TRBV9 to TRBJ2-5, with 7 bases lining up with TRBD2. The CDR3 length is 13 residues. The germline gives CDR1 SGDLS, CDR2 YYNGEE. V shed 0 bases, J shed 7 bases, and the junction held 3 bases outside the gene matches. CDR3 sequence (DNA): TGTGCCAGCAGCGTAGGTGGGGAGGGGACCCAGTACTTC. Its translation: CASSVGGEGTQYF.

The chain combines TRBV27 with TRBJ2-7; the match to TRBD1 covers 10 bases. Germline trimming cut 1 base from V and 5 bases from J; bases unmatched to any gene: 8. The CDR3 consists of 16 residues. The germline CDR1 and CDR2 sequences are MNHEY and SMNVEV (reference sequence). The CDR3 coding sequence is TGTGCCAGCAGTTTATTGGCGGGACAGGGGAAACACGAGCAGTACTTC. Translation gives CASSLLAGQGKHEQYF.

The chain combines TRBV4-1 with TRBJ2-5; 8 nucleotides line up with TRBD1. The J call may not be correct, given that the DNA end is closer to TRBJ2-7. Looked up from germline, CDR1 is MGHRA and CDR2 is YSYEKL. The CDR3 sequence is 14 residues long. In DNA form, the CDR3 reads TGCGCCAGCAGCCAAGGACAGGGGACCTACGAGCAGTACTTC. It translates to CASSQGQGTYEQYF.

CDR3 amino acids: CASIGSGQGNLIMNTEAFF. The CDR3 nucleotides are TGTGCCAGTATAGGCTCGGGACAGGGTAATTTAATCATGAACACTGAAGCTTTCTTT. The chain recombines TRBV19 with TRBJ1-1; TRBD1 matches 9 bases. The germline CDR1 and CDR2 sequences are LNHDA and SQIVND (reference sequence). V was pared by 7 bases and J by 0 bases, with 18 bases of the junction left unmatched. CDR3 length: 19 amino acids.

The V and J genes are TRBV27 and TRBJ1-5; 10 bases line up with TRBD1. The CDR3 has 16 amino acids. V trimming: 4 bases; J trimming: 7 bases; junction bases outside the gene matches: 10. Germline CDR1 reads MNHEY; CDR2 reads SMNVEV (reference sequence). The CDR3 spells CASSSGPGTGAQPQHF. CDR3 in DNA: TGTGCCAGCAGTTCGGGGCCGGGGACAGGGGCCCAGCCCCAGCATTTT.

This sequence joins TRBV29-1 and TRBJ2-1, with D tentatively TRBD2 (6 bases). Per the germline V gene, CDR1 is SQVTM and CDR2 is ANQGSEA. This CDR3 comprises 14 residues. Deletions cut 7 bases from V and 1 base from J, with 14 bases between. As DNA, the CDR3 is TGCAGCGCCCGCCTCGGGGGTTCCTACAATGAGCAGTTCTTC. It yields the protein CSARLGGSYNEQFF.

The J gene is TRBJ1-3, the V gene TRBV6-5; tentatively, D is TRBD1 (5 bases). The CDR3 runs 15 residues. V shed 6 bases and J shed 2 bases, with 14 bases lying between them. The V gene's germline CDR1 is MNHEY and CDR2 SVGAGI. This chain's CDR3 is CASSRLRGTGNTIYF. DNA for the CDR3: TGTGCCAGCAGCCGCCTTCGGGGGACTGGAAACACCATATATTTT.

The chain has TRBV10-2 and TRBJ2-2; tentatively, D is TRBD1 (6 bases). The CDR3 has 15 amino acids. Trimming pared 3 bases from V and 5 bases from J, leaving 13 bases between. Germline-derived CDR1 and CDR2 are WSHSY and SAAADI. Written as DNA, the CDR3 is TGCGCCAGCAGTGAAACAGGGTTGTCAACCGGGGAGCTGTTTTTT. It codes for CASSETGLSTGELFF.

The CDR3 is CASSPGGPISAGELFF. CDR3 nucleotide sequence: TGTGCCAGCAGCCCCGGAGGGCCTATTAGTGCCGGGGAGCTGTTTTTT. The V and J genes are TRBV9 and TRBJ2-2; tentatively, D is TRBD2 (6 bases). Germline V gene data show CDR1 as SGDLS and CDR2 as YYNGEE. The CDR3 has 16 residues. Trimming removed 4 bases from V and 6 bases from J, with 19 bases in between. The full variable domain, in which reference TRBV9 and TRBJ2-2 provide the parts outside the CDR3, is DSGVTQTPKHLITATGQRVTLRCSPRSGDLSVYWYQQSLDQGLQFLIQYYNGEERAKGNILERFSAQQFPDLHSELNLSSLELGDSALYFCASSPGGPISAGELFFGEGSRLTVL.

The chain joins TRBV7-9 to TRBJ1-3; TRBD1 matches 8 bases. Germline V gene sequence: CDR1 SEHNR, CDR2 FQNEAQ (reference sequence). The CDR3 length is 18 residues. Trimming removed 5 bases from V and 0 bases from J; junction bases left unmatched: 12. CDR3 in amino acids: CASSRPGTGRISGNTIYF. As DNA, the CDR3 is TGTGCCAGCAGCCGACCCGGGACAGGCAGAATCTCTGGAAACACCATATATTTT.

The chain links TRBV11-3 to TRBJ2-2; 14 bases match TRBD2. After removal of 5 bases from V and 0 bases from J, the junction contained 5 bases not matched to a gene. CDR3 length equals 18 residues. Germline loops: CDR1 SGHNT, CDR2 YENEEA. The CDR3 loop reads CASSPGLAGAPNTGELFF. In nucleotides, the CDR3 is TGTGCCAGCAGCCCGGGACTAGCGGGGGCCCCGAACACCGGGGAGCTGTTTTTT.

V gene TRBV7-2 combines with J gene TRBJ2-7; possible D gene TRBD2, 6 bases. The CDR3 loop spans 19 amino acids. Trimming removed 3 bases from V and 3 bases from J, with 27 bases in between. The germline V gene encodes CDR1 SGHTA and CDR2 FQGNSA. The CDR3 region has the DNA TGTGCCAGCAGCTTGGAGGGGCTTAGGGGACGGGCGCGGGGCTACGAGCAGTACTTC. It encodes CASSLEGLRGRARGYEQYF.

The V gene is TRBV20-1, the J gene TRBJ1-6; D is possibly TRBD1 (6 bases). This CDR3 has 11 residues. V lost 6 bases to trimming and J lost 15 bases, with 15 bases between them. Germline-derived CDR1 and CDR2 are DFQATT and SNEGSKA (reference sequence). CDR3: CSAEGGGRLHF. DNA for the CDR3: TGCAGTGCCGAGGGGGGGGGTCGCCTCCACTTT.

The chain is built from TRBV9 and TRBJ1-1; a weak D match, TRBD1 (6 bases). The V end lost 3 bases, the J end lost 5 bases, and 17 bases lay between the germline ends. The CDR3 has 15 amino acids. CDR1 SGDLS and CDR2 YYNGEE come from the germline V gene. CDR3 sequence reads: CASSAEGGSLTEAFF. The DNA of the CDR3 is TGTGCCAGCAGCGCAGAAGGGGGTTCGTTGACTGAAGCTTTCTTT.